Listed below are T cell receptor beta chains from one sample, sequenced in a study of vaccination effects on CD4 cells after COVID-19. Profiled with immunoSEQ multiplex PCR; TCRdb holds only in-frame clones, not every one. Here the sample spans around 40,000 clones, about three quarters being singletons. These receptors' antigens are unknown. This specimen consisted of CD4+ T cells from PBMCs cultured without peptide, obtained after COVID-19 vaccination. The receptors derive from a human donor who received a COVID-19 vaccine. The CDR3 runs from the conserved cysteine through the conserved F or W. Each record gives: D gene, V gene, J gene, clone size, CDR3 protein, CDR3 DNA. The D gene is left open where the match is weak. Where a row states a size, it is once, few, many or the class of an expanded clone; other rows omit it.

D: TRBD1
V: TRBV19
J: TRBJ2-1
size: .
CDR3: CASRTPGQGSNEQFF
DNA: TGTGCCAGTAGGACTCCGGGACAGGGTTCTAATGAGCAGTTCTTC

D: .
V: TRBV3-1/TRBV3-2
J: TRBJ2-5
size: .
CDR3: CASSQDIRTQYF
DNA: TGTGCCAGCAGCCAAGATATCAGGACCCAGTACTTC

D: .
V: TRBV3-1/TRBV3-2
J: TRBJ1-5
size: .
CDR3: CASSLGQWQPQHF
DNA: TGTGCCAGCAGCCTTGGACAGTGGCAGCCCCAGCATTTT

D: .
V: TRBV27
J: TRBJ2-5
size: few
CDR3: CASSFQRVFGETQYF
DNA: TGTGCCAGCAGTTTTCAAAGGGTTTTTGGGGAGACCCAGTACTTC

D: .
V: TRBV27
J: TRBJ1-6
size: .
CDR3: CASSFYRDSPLHF
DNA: TGTGCCAGCAGTTTCTACAGGGATTCACCCCTCCACTTT

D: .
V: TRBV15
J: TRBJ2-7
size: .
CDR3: CATSREIGFSYEQYF
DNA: TGTGCCACCAGCAGAGAAATCGGGTTCTCCTACGAGCAGTACTTC

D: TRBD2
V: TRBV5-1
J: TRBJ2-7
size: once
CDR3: CASRNGTSGSYEQYF
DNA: TGCGCCAGCAGGAACGGGACTAGCGGATCCTACGAGCAGTACTTC

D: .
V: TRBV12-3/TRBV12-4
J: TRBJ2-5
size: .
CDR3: CASSSQETQYF
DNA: TGTGCCAGCAGTTCCCAAGAGACCCAGTACTTC

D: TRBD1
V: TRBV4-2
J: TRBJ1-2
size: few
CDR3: CASSQWGTGPGGSYGYTF
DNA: TGTGCCAGCAGCCAATGGGGGACAGGGCCAGGGGGTTCCTATGGCTACACCTTC

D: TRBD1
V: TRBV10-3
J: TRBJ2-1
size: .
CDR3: CAISETGGLYNEQFF
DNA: TGTGCCATCAGTGAGACAGGGGGCTTGTACAATGAGCAGTTCTTC

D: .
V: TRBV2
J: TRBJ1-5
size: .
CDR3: CASSGRDSNQPQHF
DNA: TGTGCCAGCAGTGGGAGAGATAGCAATCAGCCCCAGCATTTT

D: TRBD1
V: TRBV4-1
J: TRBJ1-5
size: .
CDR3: CASSQDPKTGLDQPQHF
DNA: TGCGCCAGCAGCCAAGACCCTAAGACAGGGCTGGATCAGCCCCAGCATTTT

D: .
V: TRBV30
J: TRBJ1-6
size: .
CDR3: CAWGKTGWNSPLHF
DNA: TGTGCCTGGGGGAAAACAGGGTGGAATTCACCCCTCCACTTT

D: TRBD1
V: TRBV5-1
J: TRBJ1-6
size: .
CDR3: CASSFPGGSSYNSPLHF
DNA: TGCGCCAGCAGCTTCCCAGGGGGGAGCTCCTATAATTCACCCCTCCACTTT

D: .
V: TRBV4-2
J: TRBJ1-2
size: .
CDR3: CASSQDLVANYGYTF
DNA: TGTGCCAGCAGCCAAGATCTCGTTGCTAACTATGGCTACACCTTC

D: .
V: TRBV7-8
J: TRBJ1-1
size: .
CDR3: CASSFVQGNTEAFF
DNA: TGTGCCAGCAGCTTTGTTCAGGGGAACACTGAAGCTTTCTTT

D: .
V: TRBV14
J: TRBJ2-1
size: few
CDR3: CASSLTGLIGGLSSYNEQFF
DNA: TGTGCCAGCAGCCTTACGGGACTTATAGGGGGCTTGAGCTCCTACAATGAGCAGTTCTTC

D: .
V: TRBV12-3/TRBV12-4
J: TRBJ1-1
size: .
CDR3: CASSLDRSAEAFF
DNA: TGTGCCAGCAGCCTTGACAGGTCTGCTGAAGCTTTCTTT

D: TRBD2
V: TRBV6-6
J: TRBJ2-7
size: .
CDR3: CASSYRGGEGDEQYF
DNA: TGTGCCAGCAGTTACAGGGGAGGGGAGGGTGATGAGCAGTACTTC

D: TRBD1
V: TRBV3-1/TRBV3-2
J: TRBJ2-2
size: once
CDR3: CASRQTGGNGELFF
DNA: TGTGCCAGCAGACAAACAGGGGGCAACGGGGAGCTGTTTTTT

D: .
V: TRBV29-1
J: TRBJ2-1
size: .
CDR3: CSVEELGKKQFF
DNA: TGCAGCGTTGAAGAACTAGGTAAAAAGCAGTTCTTC

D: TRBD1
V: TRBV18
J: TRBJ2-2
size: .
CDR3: CASSPVRTGLQNTGELFF
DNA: TGTGCCAGCTCACCTGTAAGGACAGGGCTCCAGAACACCGGGGAGCTGTTTTTT

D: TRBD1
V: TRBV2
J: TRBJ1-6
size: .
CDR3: CASSEAKDRVHSPLHF
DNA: TGTGCCAGCAGTGAAGCAAAAGACAGGGTCCATTCACCCCTCCACTTT

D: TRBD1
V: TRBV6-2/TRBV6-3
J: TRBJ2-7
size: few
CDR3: CASSSWDRADYEQYF
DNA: TGTGCCAGCAGTTCTTGGGACAGGGCTGACTACGAGCAGTACTTC

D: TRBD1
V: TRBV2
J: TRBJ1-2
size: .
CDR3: CASTPGTGFSGYTF
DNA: TGTGCCAGCACCCCCGGGACAGGGTTCTCTGGCTACACCTTC

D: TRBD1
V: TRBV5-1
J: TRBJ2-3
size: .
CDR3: CASSLAQGPDTQYF
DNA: TGCGCCAGCAGCTTGGCACAGGGGCCCGATACGCAGTATTTT

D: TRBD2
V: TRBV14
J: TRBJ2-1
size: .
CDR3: CASSLRGEGLVREQFF
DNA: TGTGCCAGCAGCCTCAGGGGTGAGGGACTAGTGCGTGAGCAGTTCTTC

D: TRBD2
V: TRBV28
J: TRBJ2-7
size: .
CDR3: CASSLAGLAGGLSYEQYF
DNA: TGTGCCAGCAGTTTAGCCGGACTAGCGGGAGGACTCTCCTACGAGCAGTACTTC

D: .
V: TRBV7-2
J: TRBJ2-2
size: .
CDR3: CASSRSGNTGELFF
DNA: TGTGCCAGCAGCCGTAGCGGGAACACCGGGGAGCTGTTTTTT

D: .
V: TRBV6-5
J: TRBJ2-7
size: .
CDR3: CASSYPNSYEQYF
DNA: TGTGCCAGCAGTTACCCGAACTCCTACGAGCAGTACTTC

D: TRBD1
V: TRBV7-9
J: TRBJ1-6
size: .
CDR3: CASSWGPGQGALYNSPLHF
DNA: TGTGCCAGCAGCTGGGGACCGGGACAGGGGGCCTTGTATAATTCACCCCTCCACTTT

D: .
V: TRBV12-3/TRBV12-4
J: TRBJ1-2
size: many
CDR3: CAIRGMATYGYTF
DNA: TGTGCCATCAGGGGAATGGCAACCTATGGCTACACCTTC

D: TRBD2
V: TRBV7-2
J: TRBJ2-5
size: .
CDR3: CASTRGTSETQYF
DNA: TGTGCCAGCACCAGAGGGACTAGCGAGACCCAGTACTTC

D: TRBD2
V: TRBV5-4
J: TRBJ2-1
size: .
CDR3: CASSLGSLAVYNEQFF
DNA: TGTGCCAGCAGCTTGGGATCACTAGCGGTCTACAATGAGCAGTTCTTC

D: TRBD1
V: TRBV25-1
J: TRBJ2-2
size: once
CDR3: CASSARDRGNTGELFF
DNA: TGTGCCAGCAGCGCCCGGGACAGGGGAAACACCGGGGAGCTGTTTTTT

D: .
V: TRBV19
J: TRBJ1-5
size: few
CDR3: CASSKHRDFSNQPQHF
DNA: TGTGCCAGTAGTAAACACCGGGACTTTAGCAATCAGCCCCAGCATTTT

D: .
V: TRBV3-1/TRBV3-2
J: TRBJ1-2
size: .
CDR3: CASSQDSTISAFYGYTF
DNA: TGTGCCAGCAGCCAAGATTCGACAATCTCGGCATTCTATGGCTACACCTTC

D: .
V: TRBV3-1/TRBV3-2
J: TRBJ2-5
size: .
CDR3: CASSQGLMTQYF
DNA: TGTGCCAGCAGCCAGGGACTGATGACCCAGTACTTC

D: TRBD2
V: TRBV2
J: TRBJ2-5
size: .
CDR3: CASSRLAGQETQYF
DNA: TGTGCCAGCAGTCGACTAGCGGGGCAGGAGACCCAGTACTTC

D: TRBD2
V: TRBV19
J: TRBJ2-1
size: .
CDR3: CASSTGLAGHEQFF
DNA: TGTGCCAGTAGTACCGGACTAGCGGGACATGAGCAGTTCTTC

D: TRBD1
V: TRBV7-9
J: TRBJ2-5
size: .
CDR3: CASSVTGGRGGETQYF
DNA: TGTGCCAGCAGCGTAACAGGGGGCCGAGGGGGAGAGACCCAGTACTTC

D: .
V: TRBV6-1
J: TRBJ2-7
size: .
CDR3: CASSAPTGAGRLTSSYEQYF
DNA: TGTGCCAGCAGTGCCCCCACAGGGGCGGGACGGCTGACTAGCTCCTACGAGCAGTACTTC

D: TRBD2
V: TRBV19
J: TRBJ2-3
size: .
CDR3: CASRVAGGTDTQYF
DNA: TGTGCCAGTAGAGTAGCGGGAGGGACAGATACGCAGTATTTT

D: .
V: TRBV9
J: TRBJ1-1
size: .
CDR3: CASSAALETEAFF
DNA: TGTGCCAGCAGTGCCGCCCTGGAGACTGAAGCTTTCTTT

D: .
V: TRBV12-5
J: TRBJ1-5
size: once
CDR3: CASGLVGGLNQPQHF
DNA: TGTGCTAGTGGTTTGGTGGGGGGCCTCAATCAGCCCCAGCATTTT